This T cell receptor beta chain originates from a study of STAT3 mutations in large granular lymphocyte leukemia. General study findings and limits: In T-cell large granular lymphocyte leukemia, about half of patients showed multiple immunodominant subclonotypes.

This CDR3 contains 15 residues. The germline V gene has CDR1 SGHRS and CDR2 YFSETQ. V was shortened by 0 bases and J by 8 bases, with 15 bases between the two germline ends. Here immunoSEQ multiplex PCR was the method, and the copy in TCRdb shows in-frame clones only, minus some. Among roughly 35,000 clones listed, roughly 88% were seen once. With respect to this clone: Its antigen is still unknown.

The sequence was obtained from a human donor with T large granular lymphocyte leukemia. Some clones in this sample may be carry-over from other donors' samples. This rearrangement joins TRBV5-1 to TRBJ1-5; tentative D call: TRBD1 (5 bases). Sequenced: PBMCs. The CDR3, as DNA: TGCGCCAGCAGCTTGGAAGGGGTAAGTAGGAAGCCCCAGCATTTT. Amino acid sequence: CASSLEGVSRKPQHF.